These T cell receptor beta chains were read from a single sample in a study of blood T cell repertoires in COVID-19. Here immunoSEQ multiplex PCR was the method, and the copy in TCRdb shows in-frame clones only, minus some. The sample yields over 350,000 clones, 70% to 90% seen once. Sequenced material: peripheral blood. These receptors all come from a woman aged 25 to 39 with active or convalescent COVID-19. The CDR3 runs from the conserved cysteine through the conserved F or W. Each record gives: V gene, D gene, clone size, J gene, CDR3 protein, CDR3 DNA. D genes are given only for firm matches. Rows may omit the clone size; those that give it use once, few, many or a size class.

v_call: TRBV4-1; d_call: TRBD2; clone_size: .; j_call: TRBJ2-5; cdr3_aa: CASSLSGGVQETQYF; cdr3_nt: TGCGCCAGCAGCCTTAGCGGGGGCGTTCAAGAGACCCAGTACTTC
v_call: TRBV5-1; d_call: TRBD2; clone_size: once; j_call: TRBJ2-1; cdr3_aa: CASSLDLAGIYNEQFF; cdr3_nt: TGCGCCAGCAGCTTGGATCTAGCGGGTATCTACAATGAGCAGTTCTTC
v_call: TRBV5-5; d_call: .; clone_size: .; j_call: TRBJ2-1; cdr3_aa: CASSLVGEFGSYNEQFF; cdr3_nt: TGTGCCAGCAGCTTGGTCGGGGAATTCGGGTCCTACAATGAGCAGTTCTTC
v_call: TRBV7-8; d_call: TRBD1; clone_size: .; j_call: TRBJ1-2; cdr3_aa: CASSLVGDRVGYTF; cdr3_nt: TGTGCCAGCAGCTTAGTCGGGGACAGGGTAGGCTACACCTTC
v_call: TRBV11-3; d_call: .; clone_size: .; j_call: TRBJ1-1; cdr3_aa: CASSFGGKNTEAFF; cdr3_nt: TGTGCCAGCAGCTTTGGAGGGAAGAACACTGAAGCTTTCTTT
v_call: TRBV4-1; d_call: TRBD2; clone_size: .; j_call: TRBJ2-7; cdr3_aa: CASGKLAGDTYEQYF; cdr3_nt: TGCGCCAGCGGGAAACTAGCGGGGGATACCTACGAGCAGTACTTC
v_call: TRBV2; d_call: .; clone_size: .; j_call: TRBJ2-4; cdr3_aa: CASRTGQGNGIQYF; cdr3_nt: TGTGCCAGCAGGACCGGGCAGGGCAATGGCATTCAGTACTTC
v_call: TRBV11-2; d_call: .; clone_size: .; j_call: TRBJ2-7; cdr3_aa: CASRKPGVASYEQYF; cdr3_nt: TGTGCCAGCAGAAAACCAGGGGTAGCCTCCTACGAGCAGTACTTC
v_call: TRBV6-2/TRBV6-3; d_call: .; clone_size: .; j_call: TRBJ2-1; cdr3_aa: CASSPSRGGERQFF; cdr3_nt: TGTGCCAGCAGCCCATCGAGGGGCGGGGAAAGGCAGTTCTTC
v_call: TRBV3-1/TRBV3-2; d_call: TRBD2; clone_size: .; j_call: TRBJ2-3; cdr3_aa: CASSPGGGLAGVADTQYF; cdr3_nt: TGTGCCAGCAGCCCAGGTGGGGGACTAGCGGGAGTGGCAGATACGCAGTATTTT
v_call: TRBV6-4; d_call: .; clone_size: .; j_call: TRBJ2-1; cdr3_aa: CASSDPGLSSYNEQFF; cdr3_nt: TGTGCCAGCAGTGACCCGGGACTTAGCTCCTACAATGAGCAGTTCTTC
v_call: TRBV5-1; d_call: .; clone_size: .; j_call: TRBJ2-7; cdr3_aa: CASSFQGLSYEQYF; cdr3_nt: TGCGCCAGCAGCTTTCAGGGCCTCTCCTACGAGCAGTACTTC
v_call: TRBV19; d_call: .; clone_size: few; j_call: TRBJ1-1; cdr3_aa: CASSPDRIEAFF; cdr3_nt: TGTGCCAGTAGTCCCGACAGGATTGAAGCTTTCTTT
v_call: TRBV21-1; d_call: .; clone_size: .; j_call: TRBJ2-5; cdr3_aa: CASSKDQRLAGVKCQETQYF; cdr3_nt: TGTGCCAGCAGCAAAGACCAGCGCCTAGCGGGTGTCAAGTGCCAAGAGACCCAGTACTTC
v_call: TRBV5-4; d_call: TRBD2; clone_size: .; j_call: TRBJ2-1; cdr3_aa: CASSRTSGSYNEQFF; cdr3_nt: TGTGCCAGCAGCCGGACTAGCGGGAGCTACAATGAGCAGTTCTTC
v_call: TRBV29-1; d_call: .; clone_size: .; j_call: TRBJ1-1; cdr3_aa: CSVEVWGTNTEAFF; cdr3_nt: TGCAGCGTTGAAGTATGGGGGACAAACACTGAAGCTTTCTTT
v_call: TRBV18; d_call: .; clone_size: .; j_call: TRBJ2-5; cdr3_aa: CASSPLQGGETQYF; cdr3_nt: TGTGCCAGCTCACCATTACAGGGTGGAGAGACCCAGTACTTC
v_call: TRBV2; d_call: .; clone_size: .; j_call: TRBJ1-6; cdr3_aa: CASSAGVVSSYNSPLHF; cdr3_nt: TGTGCCAGCAGTGCAGGGGTCGTGAGCTCCTATAATTCACCCCTCCACTTT
v_call: TRBV3-1/TRBV3-2; d_call: .; clone_size: few; j_call: TRBJ1-1; cdr3_aa: CASSQGGLEAFF; cdr3_nt: TGTGCCAGCAGCCAAGGAGGTCTTGAAGCTTTCTTT
v_call: TRBV27; d_call: .; clone_size: .; j_call: TRBJ1-1; cdr3_aa: CASSRGSTEAFF; cdr3_nt: TGTGCCAGCAGCAGGGGAAGCACTGAAGCTTTCTTT
v_call: TRBV3-1/TRBV3-2; d_call: .; clone_size: .; j_call: TRBJ2-6; cdr3_aa: CASSQVSDSGANVLTF; cdr3_nt: TGTGCCAGCAGCCAAGTGTCAGACTCTGGGGCCAACGTCCTGACTTTC
v_call: TRBV11-1; d_call: .; clone_size: once; j_call: TRBJ2-7; cdr3_aa: CASSHTTESKEQYF; cdr3_nt: TGTGCCAGCAGTCATACGACAGAGTCTAAGGAGCAGTACTTC
v_call: TRBV6-4; d_call: TRBD1; clone_size: .; j_call: TRBJ1-6; cdr3_aa: CASSDGTGSSPLHF; cdr3_nt: TGTGCCAGCAGTGACGGGACAGGTAGTTCACCCCTCCACTTT
v_call: TRBV5-1; d_call: .; clone_size: .; j_call: TRBJ2-1; cdr3_aa: CASSPQTTASYNEQFF; cdr3_nt: TGCGCCAGCAGCCCACAGACCACCGCGTCCTACAATGAGCAGTTCTTC
v_call: TRBV6-6; d_call: .; clone_size: once; j_call: TRBJ1-1; cdr3_aa: CASSYSTAGSTEAFF; cdr3_nt: TGTGCCAGCAGTTACTCGACGGCAGGGTCGACTGAAGCTTTCTTT
v_call: TRBV19; d_call: .; clone_size: .; j_call: TRBJ2-7; cdr3_aa: CASSKARAGTYEQYF; cdr3_nt: TGTGCCAGTAGTAAGGCGAGGGCAGGCACCTACGAGCAGTACTTC
v_call: TRBV16; d_call: TRBD1; clone_size: .; j_call: TRBJ1-2; cdr3_aa: CASSRAPRDSNGYTF; cdr3_nt: TGTGCCAGCAGCCGCGCCCCCCGGGACAGCAATGGCTACACCTTC
v_call: TRBV11-2; d_call: .; clone_size: few; j_call: TRBJ1-2; cdr3_aa: CASSLQGFGGYTF; cdr3_nt: TGTGCCAGCAGCTTGCAGGGTTTTGGAGGCTACACCTTC